The present entry profiles one T cell receptor beta chain with its context. The repertoire was sequenced with immunoSEQ multiplex PCR; TCRdb's copy has only in-frame clones and lacks some. The sample carries 150,000 to 200,000 clones, approximately 94% recorded once. The germline gives CDR1 SEHNR, CDR2 FQNEAQ (reference sequence). The CDR3 contains 13 residues. The V end was cut by 1 base, the J end by 5 bases, with 8 bases between. This sample was taken from a study of control samples from healthy donors and cancer patients. The sequence was collected from a woman aged 40-49 years in good health. The chain is built from TRBV7-9 and TRBJ1-1, with D maybe TRBD1 (5 bases). The material sequenced was blood. This CDR3 reads CASSLGGKTEAFF. The CDR3 nucleotides are TGTGCCAGCAGCTTAGGGGGGAAAACTGAAGCTTTCTTT.